Below are 10 T cell receptor beta chains sequenced from a single sample in a study of blood T cells in healthy people across ages. For the second PCR, which ran for roughly 7 to 11 cycles, a sample-barcoded 5' primer and a J-beta primer mix were used. TCRdb reanalysed the 5' RACE reads using MiXCR and keeps one entry per CDR3 protein. The sample contains 1.5 million to 2 million distinct CDR3 sequences, about 32% of which appear only once. Sequencing used blood. The source of these receptors is a woman aged 30 to 39 in good health.

This chain links TRBV9 with TRBJ2-4; TRBD1 or TRBD2 may be the D gene (5 bases each). The J call is in doubt because the DNA end fits TRBJ2-7 better. This CDR3 has 14 amino acids. Germline V gives CDR1 SGDLS, CDR2 YYNGEE. The CDR3 nucleotides read TGTGCCAGCAGTTACCTGGGGGTATCCTACGAGCAGTACTTC. Translated: CASSYLGVSYEQYF.

This chain joins TRBV6-1 and TRBJ2-2, with D possibly TRBD2 on 5 matching bases. The CDR3 loop spans 11 amino acids. Germline V gene lookup returns CDR1 MNHNS and CDR2 SASEGT. Between the trimmed V and J ends, which lost 1 base and 14 bases, there was a span of 8 bases. For the CDR3, the DNA is TGTGCCAGCAGTGAAGATGGGAGACTGTTTTTT. Protein: CASSEDGRLFF.

The chain joins TRBV28 to TRBJ1-2; perhaps TRBD1 as D (5 bases). The CDR3 is made up of 14 amino acids. Per germline, CDR1 MDHEN and CDR2 SYDVKM. Trimming stripped 6 bases from V and 8 bases from J, with 19 bases between. This CDR3 reads CASSGTSSRRGYTF. Here the CDR3 DNA reads TGTGCCAGCAGCGGGACTTCCTCAAGGCGGGGCTACACCTTC.

The table lists this clonotype with a few counts. The rearrangement links TRBV9 to TRBJ2-1, with D tentatively TRBD1 or TRBD2 (5 bases each). From germline, CDR1 is SGDLS and CDR2 YYNGEE. The CDR3 contains 16 residues. Trimming pared 6 bases from V and 0 bases from J, leaving 16 bases between. In DNA, the CDR3 is TGTGCCAGCAACCCCAGAGGGGCTAGCTCCTACAATGAGCAGTTCTTC. Encoded protein: CASNPRGASSYNEQFF.

This chain links TRBV28 with TRBJ2-4, with D tentatively TRBD1 (6 bases). Germline CDR1 is MDHEN and CDR2 is SYDVKM. This CDR3 contains 16 residues. V gave up 4 bases and J gave up 8 bases, with 21 bases separating them. The DNA for the CDR3 is TGTGCCAGCAGTTGCCCGCTTGGACAGTGCTCGCACATTCAGTACTTC. Its translation: CASSCPLGQCSHIQYF.

The chain uses TRBV6-1 and TRBJ1-5, with no clear D. The CDR3 is 14 residues long. The V end lost 4 bases, the J end lost 0 bases, and 7 bases lay between the germline ends. CDR1 is MNHNS, CDR2 SASEGT, per germline. The CDR3 DNA is TGTGCCAGCAGTGGGGAGGATAGCAATCAGCCCCAGCATTTT. This translates into CASSGEDSNQPQHF.

The chain recombines TRBV4-2 with TRBJ2-1; no reliable D call. From germline, CDR1 is LGHNA and CDR2 YNFKEQ. V lost 1 base, J lost 6 bases, and 13 bases lay in between. The CDR3 loop spans 15 amino acids. CDR3 bases: TGTGCCAGCAGCCAAGTTGGTCAAACGGTCAATGAGCAGTTCTTC. Encoded protein: CASSQVGQTVNEQFF.

There are a few counts of this clonotype. The chain links TRBV20-1 to TRBJ2-7, with D perhaps being TRBD1 or TRBD2 (5 bases each). The germline CDR1 and CDR2 sequences are DFQATT and SNEGSKA (reference sequence). Trimming removed 6 bases at V and 7 bases at J, with 19 bases between. This CDR3 has 13 amino acids. CDR3 sequence (DNA): TGCAGTGCCCCCGGGGACCATCCGGGGGAGCAGTACTTC. Residues: CSAPGDHPGEQYF.

As regards this clonotype: Compared with germline, one end of the junction differs, possibly owing to a read error. The chain employs TRBV7-9 and TRBJ2-1; the match to TRBD2 covers 9 bases. This CDR3 spans 17 amino acids. Germline V CDR1 and CDR2: SEHNR, FQNEAQ (reference sequence). This CDR3 is CACSLDSASGNNNEQFF. CDR3 sequence (DNA): TGTGCCTGCAGCTTAGATTCGGCTAGCGGGAACAACAATGAGCAGTTCTTC.

This clonotype was seen a few times. The gene calls are TRBV4-1 and TRBJ1-5; D is possibly TRBD1 (5 bases). V lost 4 bases and J lost 4, with 11 bases in between. CDR1 is MGHRA, CDR2 YSYEKL, per germline. The CDR3 extends over 14 amino acids. Here the CDR3 reads CASSRGRGNQPQHF. The CDR3 bases are TGCGCCAGCAGCCGTGGACGGGGGAATCAGCCCCAGCATTTT.